The T cell receptor (beta chain) described here comes from a study of neurological immune-mediated disorders. The CDR3 is made up of 13 amino acids. Germline-derived CDR1 and CDR2 are SGHTS and YDEGEE. The V end lost 5 bases, the J end lost 10 bases, and 16 bases lay between the germline ends. This clonotype was detected many times. TCRdb re-called the 5' RACE reads with MiXCR, one entry per CDR3 protein. This sample carries 65,000 to 80,000 distinct CDR3 sequences, 15% to 20% of them seen once, and the ten largest clones take over 15%. Sequenced input: PBMCs. The chain has TRBV5-8 and TRBJ1-5; possible D gene TRBD1, 6 bases. This TCR was recovered from a woman aged 40 to 50 in good health. The CDR3 loop reads CASSWGAREPQHF. The DNA of the CDR3 is TGTGCCAGCAGTTGGGGGGCACGGGAACCCCAGCATTTT.